A selection of T cell receptor beta chains follows, all from one sample in a study of CD8 T cells in Susac syndrome. TCRdb independently ran MiXCR on the immunoSEQ multiplex PCR reads; one entry per CDR3 protein. The table shows over 100,000 distinct CDR3 sequences, with about 95% occurring only once. The sample consisted of CD4+ T cells from PBMCs. The origin of the receptors is a human donor in good health. The CDR3 runs from the conserved cysteine through the conserved F or W.

J gene | V gene | CDR3 protein
TRBJ2-1 | TRBV5-1 | CASSRARGGPYNEQFF
TRBJ2-7 | TRBV6-5 | CASSRQGTVGF
TRBJ1-6 | TRBV27 | CASSFKSSPLHF
NA | TRBV19 | CASSITRGGGTYEQYF
TRBJ2-2 | TRBV6-5 | CASSYSGNGELFF
TRBJ2-7 | TRBV4-3 | CASSQLAGGGEQYF
TRBJ2-5 | TRBV14 | CASSHRDSYLETQYF
TRBJ2-2 | TRBV20-1 | CSAGGSRGSKTGELFF
TRBJ2-1 | TRBV6-5 | CASTPHLSYNEQFF
TRBJ2-2 | TRBV2 | CASRLGVPNTGELFF
TRBJ1-5 | TRBV12-3/TRBV12-4 | CASSLRDRGNQPQHF
TRBJ2-5 | TRBV6-5 | CASSYVGQQETQYF
TRBJ1-1 | TRBV18 | CASSDTEAFF
TRBJ2-2 | TRBV20-1 | CSAGTSGRAGTGELFF
TRBJ1-5 | TRBV2 | CASSPDRLVQPQHF
TRBJ2-7 | TRBV7-8 | CASSLGGASTYEQYF
TRBJ1-2 | TRBV19 | CASSTTSDRVYGYTF
TRBJ2-7 | TRBV7-2 | CASMAGISYEQYF
TRBJ2-7 | TRBV2 | CASRPGLSSYEQYF
TRBJ1-2 | TRBV27 | CASSTRDSAGGYTF
TRBJ2-7 | TRBV4-2 | CASSQDRDILGEQYF
TRBJ2-2 | TRBV28 | CASNGPGANTGELFF
TRBJ1-1 | TRBV18 | CASSQTGGGVMTEAFF
TRBJ2-1 | TRBV20-1 | CSARDPGTSGVGEQFF
TRBJ1-1 | TRBV29-1 | CSVGDVATEAFF
TRBJ2-4 | TRBV7-8 | CASSLERAGVAKNIQYF
TRBJ2-7 | TRBV24-1 | CATSDAPGGGTYEQYF
TRBJ1-2 | TRBV29-1 | CSVEGPGPLYGYTF
TRBJ2-7 | TRBV12-3/TRBV12-4 | CASSTGDPPYEQYF
TRBJ2-7 | TRBV5-1 | CASSLAESSYEQYF